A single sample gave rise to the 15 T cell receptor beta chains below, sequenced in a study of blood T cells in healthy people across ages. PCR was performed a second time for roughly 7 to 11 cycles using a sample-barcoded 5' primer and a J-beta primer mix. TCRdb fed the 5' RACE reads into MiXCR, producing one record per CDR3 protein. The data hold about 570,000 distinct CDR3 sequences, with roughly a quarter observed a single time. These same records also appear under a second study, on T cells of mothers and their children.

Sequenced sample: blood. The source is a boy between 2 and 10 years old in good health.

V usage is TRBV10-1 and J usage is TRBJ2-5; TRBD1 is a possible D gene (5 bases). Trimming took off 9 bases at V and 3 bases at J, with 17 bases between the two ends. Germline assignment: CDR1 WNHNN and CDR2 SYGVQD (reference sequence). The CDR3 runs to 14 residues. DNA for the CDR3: TGCGCCAGGAACGGCAGGGTCGAAGAAGAGACCCAGTACTTC. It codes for CARNGRVEEETQYF.

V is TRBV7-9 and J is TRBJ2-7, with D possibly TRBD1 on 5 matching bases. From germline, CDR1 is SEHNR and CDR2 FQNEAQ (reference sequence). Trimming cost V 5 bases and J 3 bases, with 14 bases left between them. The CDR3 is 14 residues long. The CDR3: CASSGQRVLYEQYF. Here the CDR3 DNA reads TGTGCCAGCAGCGGACAACGGGTTCTCTACGAGCAGTACTTC.

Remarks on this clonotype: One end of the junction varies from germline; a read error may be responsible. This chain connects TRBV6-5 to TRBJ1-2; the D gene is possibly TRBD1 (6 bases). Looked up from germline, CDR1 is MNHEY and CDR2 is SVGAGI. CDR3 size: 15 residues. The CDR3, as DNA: TGTGCCAGCTATAAATCCGGGGGCTTATTGTATGGCTACATCTTC. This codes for CASYKSGGLLYGYIF.

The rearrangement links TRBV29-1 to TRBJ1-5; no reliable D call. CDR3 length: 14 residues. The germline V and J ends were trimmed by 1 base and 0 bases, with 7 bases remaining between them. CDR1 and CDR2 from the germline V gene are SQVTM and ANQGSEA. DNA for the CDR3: TGCAGCGTTGAAGCGGTCGGTAGCAATCAGCCCCAGCATTTT. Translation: CSVEAVGSNQPQHF. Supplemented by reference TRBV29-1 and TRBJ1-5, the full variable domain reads SAVISQKPSRDICQRGTSLTIQCQVDSQVTMMFWYRQQPGQSLTLIATANQGSEATYESGFVIDKFPISRPNLTFSTLTVSNMSPEDSSIYLCSVEAVGSNQPQHFGDGTRLSIL.

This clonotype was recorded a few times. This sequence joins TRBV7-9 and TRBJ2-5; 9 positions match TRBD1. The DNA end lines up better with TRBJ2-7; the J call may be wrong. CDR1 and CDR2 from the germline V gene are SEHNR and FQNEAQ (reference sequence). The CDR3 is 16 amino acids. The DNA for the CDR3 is TGTGCCAGCACCTCGGAGTGGGGACAGGGTCTCTACGAGCAGTACTTC. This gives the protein CASTSEWGQGLYEQYF.

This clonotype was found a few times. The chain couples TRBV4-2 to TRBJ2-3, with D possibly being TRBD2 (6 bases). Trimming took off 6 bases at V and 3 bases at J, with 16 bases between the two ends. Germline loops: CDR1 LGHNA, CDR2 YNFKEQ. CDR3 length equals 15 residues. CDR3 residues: CASRPPGRGTDTQYF. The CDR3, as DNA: TGTGCCAGCAGGCCCCCCGGGCGGGGAACAGATACGCAGTATTTT.

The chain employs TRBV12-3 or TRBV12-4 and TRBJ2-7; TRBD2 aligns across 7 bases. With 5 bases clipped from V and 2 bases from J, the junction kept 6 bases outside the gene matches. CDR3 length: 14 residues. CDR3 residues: CASSASGIPYEQYF. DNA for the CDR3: TGTGCCAGCAGTGCGAGCGGGATTCCCTACGAGCAGTACTTC.

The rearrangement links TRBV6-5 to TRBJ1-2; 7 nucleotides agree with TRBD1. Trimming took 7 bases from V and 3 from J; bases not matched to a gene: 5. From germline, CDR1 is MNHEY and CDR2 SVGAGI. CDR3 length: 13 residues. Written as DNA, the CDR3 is TGTGCCAGCACCAACAGGGGCCACTATGGCTACACCTTC. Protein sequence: CASTNRGHYGYTF.

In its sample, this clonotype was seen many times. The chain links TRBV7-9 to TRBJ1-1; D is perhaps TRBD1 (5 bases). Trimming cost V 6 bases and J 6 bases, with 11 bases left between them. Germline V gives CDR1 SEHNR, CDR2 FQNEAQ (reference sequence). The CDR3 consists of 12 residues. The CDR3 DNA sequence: TGTGCCAGCAGTCCCCCGGGGCCTGAAGCTTTCTTT. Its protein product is CASSPPGPEAFF. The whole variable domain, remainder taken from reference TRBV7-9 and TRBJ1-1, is DTGVSQNPRHKITKRGQNVTFRCDPISEHNRLYWYRQTLGQGPEFLTYFQNEAQLEKSRLLSDRFSAERPKGSFSTLEIQRTEQGDSAMYLCASSPPGPEAFFGQGTRLTVV.

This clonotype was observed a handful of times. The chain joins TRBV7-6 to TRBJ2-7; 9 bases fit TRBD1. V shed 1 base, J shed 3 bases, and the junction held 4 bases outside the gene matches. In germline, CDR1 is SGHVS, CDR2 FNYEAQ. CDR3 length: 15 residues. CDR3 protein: CASSLEGQGNYEQYF. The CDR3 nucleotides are TGTGCCAGCAGCTTAGAGGGACAGGGAAACTACGAGCAGTACTTC.

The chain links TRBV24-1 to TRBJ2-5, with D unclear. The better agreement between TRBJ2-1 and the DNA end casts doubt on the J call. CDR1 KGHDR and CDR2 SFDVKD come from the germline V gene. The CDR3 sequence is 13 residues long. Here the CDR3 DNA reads TGTGCCACTGCCACCAGGTTACGGGATGAGCAGTTCTTC. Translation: CATATRLRDEQFF.

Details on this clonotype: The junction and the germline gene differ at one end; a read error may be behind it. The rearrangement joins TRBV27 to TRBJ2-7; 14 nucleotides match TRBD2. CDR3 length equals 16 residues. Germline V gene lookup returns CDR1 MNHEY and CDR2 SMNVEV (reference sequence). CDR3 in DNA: TGTGCCAGCAGTTCAACAGGACTAGCGGGAGGCTACGAGCGGTACTTC. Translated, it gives CASSSTGLAGGYERYF.

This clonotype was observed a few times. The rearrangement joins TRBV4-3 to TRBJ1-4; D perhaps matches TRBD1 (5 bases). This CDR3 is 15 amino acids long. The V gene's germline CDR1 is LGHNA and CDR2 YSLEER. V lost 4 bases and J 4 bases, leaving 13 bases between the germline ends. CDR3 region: CASSRSGTVNEKLFF. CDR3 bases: TGCGCCAGCAGCCGATCCGGGACGGTTAATGAAAAACTGTTTTTT.

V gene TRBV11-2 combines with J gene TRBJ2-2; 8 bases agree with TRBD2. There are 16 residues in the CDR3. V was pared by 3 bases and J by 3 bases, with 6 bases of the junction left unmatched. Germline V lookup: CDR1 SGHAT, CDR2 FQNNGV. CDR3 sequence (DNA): TGTGCCAGCAGCTTGCGCCCGGGACTAGACACCGGGGAGCTGTTTTTT. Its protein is CASSLRPGLDTGELFF. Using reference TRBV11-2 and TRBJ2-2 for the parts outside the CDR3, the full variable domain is EAGVAQSPRYKIIEKRQSVAFWCNPISGHATLYWYQQILGQGPKLLIQFQNNGVVDDSQLPKDRFSAERLKGVDSTLKIQPAKLEDSAVYLCASSLRPGLDTGELFFGEGSRLTVL.

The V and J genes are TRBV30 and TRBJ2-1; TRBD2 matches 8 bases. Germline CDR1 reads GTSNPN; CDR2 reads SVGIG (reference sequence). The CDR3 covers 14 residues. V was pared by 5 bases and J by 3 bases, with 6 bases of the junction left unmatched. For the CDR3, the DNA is TGTGCCTGGTTCCCGGGACTAGACTACAATGAGCAGTTCTTC. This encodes CAWFPGLDYNEQFF.